The 5 T cell receptor beta chains below come from one sample, sequenced in a study of T cell responses to AZD1222 COVID-19 vaccine. Method: immunoSEQ multiplex PCR; TCRdb's copy keeps in-frame clones and lacks some. Of 70,000 to 90,000 clones in the sample, under 90% were seen once. The sample was peripheral blood, taken on day 0 of AZD1222 vaccination. All receptors come from an adult in good health.

The chain combines TRBV6-2 or TRBV6-3 with TRBJ1-5; 7 bases align to TRBD1. CDR1 MNHEY and CDR2 SVGEGT come from the germline V gene. The CDR3 spans 15 residues. Unmatched junction bases numbered 6, after V lost 6 bases and J lost 1 base. DNA for the CDR3: TGTGCCAGCAGCCTTGACAGGGCCAGCAATCAGCCCCAGCATTTT. Its protein is CASSLDRASNQPQHF.

The rearrangement uses TRBV5-6 and TRBJ1-2; D is ambiguous. CDR3 length equals 17 residues. Trimming pared 1 base from V and 2 bases from J, leaving 18 bases between. Germline V gene data show CDR1 as SGHDT and CDR2 as YYEEEE. The CDR3 loop reads CASSLMGRRKLNYGYTF. In nucleotides, the CDR3 is TGTGCCAGCAGCTTGATGGGCAGACGTAAGCTAAACTATGGCTACACCTTC.

V usage is TRBV6-5 and J usage is TRBJ2-2, with D tentatively TRBD2 (5 bases). Germline V gene lookup returns CDR1 MNHEY and CDR2 SVGAGI. The length of the CDR3 is 13 residues. V lost 11 bases and J lost 6, with 16 bases in between. CDR3 sequence (DNA): TGTGCCTTGGAGGCAGAAGCGGCCGGGGAGCTGTTTTTT. Protein: CALEAEAAGELFF.

This sequence joins TRBV19 and TRBJ1-3; 8 bases agree with TRBD1. This CDR3 spans 14 amino acids. The germline CDR1 and CDR2 sequences are LNHDA and SQIVND (reference sequence). After removal of 7 bases from V and 4 bases from J, the junction contained 6 bases not matched to a gene. CDR3 amino acids: CASKTTGAGNTIYF. DNA for the CDR3: TGTGCCAGTAAGACGACAGGGGCCGGAAACACCATATATTTT.

This clone was seen once. The chain employs TRBV5-1 and TRBJ1-2; TRBD1 might be the D (6 bases). CDR3 length: 15 amino acids. V was trimmed by 0 bases and J by 1 base, leaving 10 bases between them. Germline CDR1 SGHRS, CDR2 YFSETQ. Here the CDR3 DNA reads TGCGCCAGCAGCTTGGTCACAGGGAATAACTATGGCTACACCTTC. Translating gives CASSLVTGNNYGYTF. Using reference TRBV5-1 and TRBJ1-2 for the parts outside the CDR3, the full variable domain is KAGVTQTPRYLIKTRGQQVTLSCSPISGHRSVSWYQQTPGQGLQFLFEYFSETQRNKGNFPGRFSGRQFSNSRSEMNVSTLELGDSALYLCASSLVTGNNYGYTFGSGTRLTVV.